Described below is a single T cell receptor beta chain sequence and its context. Its antigen is as yet unknown. This sample is drawn from a study of T cell responses to AZD1222 COVID-19 vaccine. Whole-study results and caveats: Only a handful of AZD1222 recipients were seropositive at baseline. Clonal diversity was possibly underestimated, and white British individuals and females predominated among donors. Sampled repertoires all dated from after the peak T cell response. Two AZD1222 administrations were followed by greater Spike-specific TCR breadth and depth.

The CDR3 runs to 14 residues. Unmatched junction bases numbered 6, after V lost 0 bases and J lost 7 bases. Germline CDR1 is SGHTS and CDR2 is YDEGEE. This table comes from immunoSEQ multiplex PCR, and its TCRdb copy is limited to in-frame clones, with some not included. The profile shows 100,000 to 120,000 clones, 82% of them singletons. The sequence was obtained from an adult in good health. The rearrangement uses TRBV5-8 and TRBJ1-2, with 7 positions matching TRBD1. The specimen comprised peripheral blood, sampled on day 0 of AZD1222 vaccination. CDR3 in DNA: TGTGCCAGCAGCTTGGAAGGGGGCGCTATTGGCTACACCTTC. Translating it yields CASSLEGGAIGYTF.